This T cell receptor (beta chain) was identified in a study of CD8 T cells in ankylosing spondylitis. Whole-study results and caveats: In ankylosing spondylitis blood, a motif of roughly eight highly homologous TCR beta variants appeared characteristic. A subset of motif variants has previously been described in the synovial fluid and blood of reactive arthritis.

Details on this clonotype: Its cognate antigen is unknown.

MiXCR was run by TCRdb on the 5' RACE reads, yielding one entry per CDR3 protein. This sample has hundreds of thousands of distinct CDR3 sequences, with 15% to 25% found just once. The germline CDR1 and CDR2 sequences are KGHSH and LQKENI. The CDR3 extends over 15 amino acids. V lost 4 bases to trimming and J lost 1 base, with 10 bases between them. V usage is TRBV18 and J usage is TRBJ2-2, with a tentative D call TRBD1 (7 bases). The source material was blood, either unsorted or a sorted T cell fraction (not recorded which). The receptor was isolated from a male donor with ankylosing spondylitis or in good health (not recorded which). CDR3 region: CASSRGTVNTGELFF. DNA for the CDR3: TGTGCCAGCTCACGCGGGACAGTGAACACCGGGGAGCTGTTTTTT.